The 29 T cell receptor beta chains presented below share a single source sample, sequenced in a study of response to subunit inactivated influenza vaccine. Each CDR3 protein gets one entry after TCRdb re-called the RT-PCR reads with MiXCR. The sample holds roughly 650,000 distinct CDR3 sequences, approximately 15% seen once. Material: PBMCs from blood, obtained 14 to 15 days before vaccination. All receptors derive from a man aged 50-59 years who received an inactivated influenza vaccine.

CDR3 residues: CASSYLAGARDTQYF. CDR3 sequence (DNA): TGTGCCAGCAGTTACCTGGCGGGAGCGAGAGATACGCAGTATTTT. The chain has TRBV6-2 or TRBV6-3 and TRBJ2-3; 7 bases line up with TRBD2. CDR1 MNHEY and CDR2 SVGEGT come from the germline V gene. This CDR3 region has 15 residues. V lost 2 bases, J lost 5 bases, and 7 bases stayed unmatched.

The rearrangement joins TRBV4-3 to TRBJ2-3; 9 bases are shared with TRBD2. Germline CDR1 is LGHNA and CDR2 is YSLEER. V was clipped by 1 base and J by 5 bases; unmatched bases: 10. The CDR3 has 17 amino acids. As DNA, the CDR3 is TGCGCCAGCAGCCAAGCCTTTGCGGGGGGGGCCCAAGATACGCAGTATTTT. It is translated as CASSQAFAGGAQDTQYF.

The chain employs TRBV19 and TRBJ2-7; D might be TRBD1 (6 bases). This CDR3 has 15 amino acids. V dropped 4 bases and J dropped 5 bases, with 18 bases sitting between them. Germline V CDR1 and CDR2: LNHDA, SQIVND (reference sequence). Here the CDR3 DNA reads TGTGCCAGTAGTACCCAGGGGCGCATTAACGACGAGCAGTACTTC. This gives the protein CASSTQGRINDEQYF.

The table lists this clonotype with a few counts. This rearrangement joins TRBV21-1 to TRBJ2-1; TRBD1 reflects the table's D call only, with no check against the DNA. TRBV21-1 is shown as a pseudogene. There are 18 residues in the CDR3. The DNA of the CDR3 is TGTGCCAGCAGCAGGCAGGACGGGAAACTCATGACGAATGATGAGCAGTTCTTC. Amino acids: CASSRQDGKLMTNDEQFF.

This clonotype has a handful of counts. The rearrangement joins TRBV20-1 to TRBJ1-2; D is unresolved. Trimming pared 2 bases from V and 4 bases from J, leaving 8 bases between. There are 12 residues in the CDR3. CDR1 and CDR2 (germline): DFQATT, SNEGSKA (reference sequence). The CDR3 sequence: CSARTGTYGYTF. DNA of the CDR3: TGCAGTGCTAGAACGGGAACCTATGGCTACACCTTC.

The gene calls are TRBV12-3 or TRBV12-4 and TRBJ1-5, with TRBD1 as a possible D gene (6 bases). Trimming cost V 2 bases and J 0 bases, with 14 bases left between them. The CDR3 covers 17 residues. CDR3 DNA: TGTGCCAGCAGTTTAAACACGGGGGGCTATAGCAATCAGCCCCAGCATTTT. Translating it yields CASSLNTGGYSNQPQHF.

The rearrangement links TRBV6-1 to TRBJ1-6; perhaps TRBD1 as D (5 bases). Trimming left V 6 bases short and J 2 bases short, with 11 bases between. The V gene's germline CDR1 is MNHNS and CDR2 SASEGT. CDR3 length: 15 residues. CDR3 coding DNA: TGTGCCAGCAGGGGGACTGAAACCTATAATTCACCCCTCCACTTT. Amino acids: CASRGTETYNSPLHF.

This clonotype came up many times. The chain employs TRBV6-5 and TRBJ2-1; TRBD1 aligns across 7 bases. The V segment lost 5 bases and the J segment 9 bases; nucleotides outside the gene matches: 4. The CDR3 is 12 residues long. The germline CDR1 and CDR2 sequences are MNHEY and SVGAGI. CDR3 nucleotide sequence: TGTGCCAGCAGTATACAGGGGCGTGAGCAGTTCTTC. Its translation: CASSIQGREQFF.

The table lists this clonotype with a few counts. The CDR3 region is CASGYVGELFF. The CDR3 DNA is TGTGCCAGCGGCTACGTCGGGGAGCTGTTTTTT. The genes are TRBV6-5 and TRBJ2-2; no clear D gene. The CDR3 is 11 residues long. CDR1 and CDR2 (germline): MNHEY, SVGAGI. V was trimmed by 8 bases and J by 7 bases, leaving 8 bases between them.

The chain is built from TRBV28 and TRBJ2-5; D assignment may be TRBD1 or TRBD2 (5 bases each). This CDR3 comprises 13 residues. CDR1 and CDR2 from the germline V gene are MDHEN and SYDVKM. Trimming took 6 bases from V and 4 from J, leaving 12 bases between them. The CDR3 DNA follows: TGTGCCAGCAGACCCCCCGGGACAGAGACCCAGTACTTC. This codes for CASRPPGTETQYF. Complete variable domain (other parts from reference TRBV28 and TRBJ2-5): DVKVTQSSRYLVKRTGEKVFLECVQDMDHENMFWYRQDPGLGLRLIYFSYDVKMKEKGDIPEGYSVSREKKERFSLILESASTNQTSMYLCASRPPGTETQYFGPGTRLLVL.

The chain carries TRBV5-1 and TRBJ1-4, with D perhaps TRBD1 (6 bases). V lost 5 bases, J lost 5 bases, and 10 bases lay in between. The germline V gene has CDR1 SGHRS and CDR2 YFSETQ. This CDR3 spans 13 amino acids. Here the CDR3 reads CASRRDKNEKLFF. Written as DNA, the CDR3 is TGCGCCAGCAGACGGGACAAAAATGAAAAACTGTTTTTT.

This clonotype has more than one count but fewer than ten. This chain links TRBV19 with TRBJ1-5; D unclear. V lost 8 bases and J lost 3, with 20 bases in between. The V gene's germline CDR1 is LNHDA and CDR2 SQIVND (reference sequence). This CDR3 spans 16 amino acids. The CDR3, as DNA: TGTGCCAGTGAACCGCGGGTTTCCGAACCCAATCAGCCCCAGCATTTT. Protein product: CASEPRVSEPNQPQHF.

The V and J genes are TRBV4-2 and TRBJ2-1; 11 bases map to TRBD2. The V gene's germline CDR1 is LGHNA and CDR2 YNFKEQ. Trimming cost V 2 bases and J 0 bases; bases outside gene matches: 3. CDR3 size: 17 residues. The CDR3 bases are TGTGCCAGCAGCCAATCTAGCGGGGGGAGCTCCTACAATGAGCAGTTCTTC. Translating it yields CASSQSSGGSSYNEQFF.

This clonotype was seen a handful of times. DNA for the CDR3: TGTGCCAGCAGCTTGGCCCCGGAAATCTACAATGAGCAGTTCTTC. Translating it yields CASSLAPEIYNEQFF. This chain connects TRBV5-6 to TRBJ2-1, with D unresolved. The CDR3 consists of 15 residues. Germline CDR1 reads SGHDT; CDR2 reads YYEEEE. Trimming left V 0 bases short and J 3 bases short, with 10 bases between.

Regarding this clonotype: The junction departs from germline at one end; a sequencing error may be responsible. The CDR3 DNA sequence: TGTGCCAGCAGCCAAGACCCGCAAGGGACCCAGTACTTC. Translating gives CASSQDPQGTQYF. The J gene is TRBJ2-5, the V gene TRBV14; D gene uncertain. The CDR3 has 13 amino acids. Per germline, CDR1 SGHDN and CDR2 FVKESK.

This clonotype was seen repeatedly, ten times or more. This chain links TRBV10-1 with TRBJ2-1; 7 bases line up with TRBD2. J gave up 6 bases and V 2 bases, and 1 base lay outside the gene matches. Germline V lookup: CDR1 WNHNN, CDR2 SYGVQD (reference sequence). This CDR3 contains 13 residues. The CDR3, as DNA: TGCGCCAGCAGTGAGCGGGGGGTCAATGAGCAGTTCTTC. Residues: CASSERGVNEQFF.

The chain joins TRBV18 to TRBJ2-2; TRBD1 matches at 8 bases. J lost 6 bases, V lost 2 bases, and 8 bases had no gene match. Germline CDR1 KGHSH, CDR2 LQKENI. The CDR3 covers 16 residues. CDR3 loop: CASSPSATGAPGELFF. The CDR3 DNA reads TGTGCCAGCTCACCATCCGCGACAGGGGCCCCCGGGGAGCTGTTTTTT.

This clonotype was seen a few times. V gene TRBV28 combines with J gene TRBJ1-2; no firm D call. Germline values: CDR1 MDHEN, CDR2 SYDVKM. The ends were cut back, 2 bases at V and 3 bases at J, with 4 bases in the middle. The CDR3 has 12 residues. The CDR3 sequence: CASSLMDYGYTF. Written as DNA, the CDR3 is TGTGCCAGCAGTTTAATGGACTATGGCTACACCTTC.

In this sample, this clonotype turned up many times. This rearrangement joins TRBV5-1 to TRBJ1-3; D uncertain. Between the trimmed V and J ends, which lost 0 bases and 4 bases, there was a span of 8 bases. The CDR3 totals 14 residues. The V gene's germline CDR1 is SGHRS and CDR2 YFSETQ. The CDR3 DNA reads TGCGCCAGCAGCTTGGGGACGGGAGGAAACACCATATATTTT. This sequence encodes CASSLGTGGNTIYF.

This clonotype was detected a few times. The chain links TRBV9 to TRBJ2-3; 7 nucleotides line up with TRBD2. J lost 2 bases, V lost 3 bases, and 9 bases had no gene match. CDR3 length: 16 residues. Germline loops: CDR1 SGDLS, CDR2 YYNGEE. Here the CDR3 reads CASSGSGDLHTDTQYF. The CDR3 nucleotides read TGTGCCAGCAGCGGCAGCGGGGACCTTCACACAGATACGCAGTATTTT.

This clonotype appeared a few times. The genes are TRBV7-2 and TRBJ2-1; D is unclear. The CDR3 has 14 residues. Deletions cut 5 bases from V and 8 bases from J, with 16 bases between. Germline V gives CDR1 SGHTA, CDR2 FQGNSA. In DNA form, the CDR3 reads TGTGCCAGCAGCCAACTGGACGGGTTCGATGAGCAGTTCTTC. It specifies CASSQLDGFDEQFF.

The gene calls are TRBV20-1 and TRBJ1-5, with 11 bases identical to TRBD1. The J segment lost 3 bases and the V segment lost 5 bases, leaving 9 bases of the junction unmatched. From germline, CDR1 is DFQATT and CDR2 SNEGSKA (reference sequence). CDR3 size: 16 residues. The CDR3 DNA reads TGCAGTGCTCAAAGATGGGACAGGGGGACCAATCAGCCCCAGCATTTT. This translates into CSAQRWDRGTNQPQHF.

For the CDR3, the DNA is TGCGCCAGCAGCCACAAGGGGGAGGGACTCCACCGAGATACGCAGTATTTT. Translated, it gives CASSHKGEGLHRDTQYF. The gene calls are TRBV4-1 and TRBJ2-3; D might be TRBD2 (7 bases). CDR3 length equals 17 residues. Trimming left V 3 bases short and J 5 bases short, with 21 bases between. Germline V gene data show CDR1 as MGHRA and CDR2 as YSYEKL.

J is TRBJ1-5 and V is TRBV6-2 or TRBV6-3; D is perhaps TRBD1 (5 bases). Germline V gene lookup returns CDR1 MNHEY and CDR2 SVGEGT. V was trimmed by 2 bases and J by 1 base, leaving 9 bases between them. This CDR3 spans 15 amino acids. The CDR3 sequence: CASSYQGKSNQPQHF. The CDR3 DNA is TGTGCCAGCAGTTACCAGGGAAAGAGCAATCAGCCCCAGCATTTT.

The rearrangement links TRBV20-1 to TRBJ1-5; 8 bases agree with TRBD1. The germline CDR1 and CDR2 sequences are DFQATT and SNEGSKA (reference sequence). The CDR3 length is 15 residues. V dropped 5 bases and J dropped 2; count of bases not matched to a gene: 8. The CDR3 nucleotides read TGCAGTGCTCTCACAGGGGGTTCGGGCAATCAGCCCCAGCATTTT. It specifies CSALTGGSGNQPQHF.

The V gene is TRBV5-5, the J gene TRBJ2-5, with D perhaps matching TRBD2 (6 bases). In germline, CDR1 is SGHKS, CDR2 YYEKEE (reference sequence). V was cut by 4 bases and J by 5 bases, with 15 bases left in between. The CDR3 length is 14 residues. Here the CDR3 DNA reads TGTGCCAGCAGCCCAATTGGGAGGTCGGAGACCCAGTACTTC. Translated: CASSPIGRSETQYF. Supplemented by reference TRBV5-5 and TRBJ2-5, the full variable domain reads DAGVTQSPTHLIKTRGQQVTLRCSPISGHKSVSWYQQVLGQGPQFIFQYYEKEERGRGNFPDRFSARQFPNYSSELNVNALLLGDSALYLCASSPIGRSETQYFGPGTRLLVL.

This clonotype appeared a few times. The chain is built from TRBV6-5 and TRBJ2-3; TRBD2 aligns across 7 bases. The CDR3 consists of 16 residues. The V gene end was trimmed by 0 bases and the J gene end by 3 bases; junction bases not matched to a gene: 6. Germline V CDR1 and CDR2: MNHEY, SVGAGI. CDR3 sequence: CASSYSTSGVTDTQYF. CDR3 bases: TGTGCCAGCAGTTACTCGACCAGCGGGGTTACAGATACGCAGTATTTT.

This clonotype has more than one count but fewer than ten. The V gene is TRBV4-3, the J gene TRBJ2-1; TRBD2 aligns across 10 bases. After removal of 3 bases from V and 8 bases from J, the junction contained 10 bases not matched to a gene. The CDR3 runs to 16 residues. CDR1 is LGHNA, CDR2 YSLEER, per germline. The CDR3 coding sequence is TGCGCCAGCAGCCATCTGGCCGGGACTAGCGTAGATGAGCAGTTCTTC. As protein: CASSHLAGTSVDEQFF.

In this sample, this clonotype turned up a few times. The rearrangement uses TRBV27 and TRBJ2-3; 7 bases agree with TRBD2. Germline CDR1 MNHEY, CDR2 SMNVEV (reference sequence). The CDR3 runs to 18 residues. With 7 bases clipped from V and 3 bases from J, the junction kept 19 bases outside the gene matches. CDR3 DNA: TGTGCCAGCACCCCTATAGTTGCGGGAGCAGGAGTAACAGATACGCAGTATTTT. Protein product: CASTPIVAGAGVTDTQYF.